The clone carrying this TCR beta chain came up a few times. The record originates from a study of identical twins. Deletions cut 6 bases from V and 0 bases from J, with 12 bases between. The CDR3 has 13 residues. Germline V gene lookup returns CDR1 DFQATT and CDR2 SNEGSKA (reference sequence). TCRdb reanalysed the 5' RACE reads using MiXCR and keeps one entry per CDR3 protein. The sample shows 250,000 to 300,000 distinct CDR3 sequences, approximately 8.6% of them seen only once. The same sample was also used in a study of yellow fever vaccine responses in identical twins.

This chain links TRBV20-1 with TRBJ2-7, with D unresolved. This TCR was sampled from a woman between 18 and 29 years old in good health. The sequenced sample was CD8+ T cells sorted from blood. The CDR3 loop is CSATGPNSYEQYF. The CDR3 DNA sequence: TGCAGTGCCACCGGACCGAACTCCTACGAGCAGTACTTC.